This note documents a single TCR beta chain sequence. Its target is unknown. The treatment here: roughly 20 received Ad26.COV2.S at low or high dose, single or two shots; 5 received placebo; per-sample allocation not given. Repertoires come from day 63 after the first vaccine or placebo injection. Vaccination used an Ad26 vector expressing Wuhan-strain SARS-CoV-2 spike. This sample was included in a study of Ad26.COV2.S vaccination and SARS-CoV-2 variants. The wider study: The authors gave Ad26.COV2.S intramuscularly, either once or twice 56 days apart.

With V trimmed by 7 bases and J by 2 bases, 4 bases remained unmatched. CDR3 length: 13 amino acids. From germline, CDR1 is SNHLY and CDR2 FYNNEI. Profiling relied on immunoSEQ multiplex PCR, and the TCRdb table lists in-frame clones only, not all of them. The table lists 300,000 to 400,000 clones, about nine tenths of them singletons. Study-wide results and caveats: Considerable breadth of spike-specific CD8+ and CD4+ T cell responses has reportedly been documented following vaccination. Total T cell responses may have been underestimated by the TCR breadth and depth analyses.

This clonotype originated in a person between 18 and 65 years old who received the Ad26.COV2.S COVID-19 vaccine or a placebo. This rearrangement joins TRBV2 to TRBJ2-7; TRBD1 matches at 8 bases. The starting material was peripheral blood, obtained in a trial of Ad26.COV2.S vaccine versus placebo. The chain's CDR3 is CASTDRGPYEQYF. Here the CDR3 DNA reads TGTGCCAGCACCGACAGGGGACCCTACGAGCAGTACTTC.